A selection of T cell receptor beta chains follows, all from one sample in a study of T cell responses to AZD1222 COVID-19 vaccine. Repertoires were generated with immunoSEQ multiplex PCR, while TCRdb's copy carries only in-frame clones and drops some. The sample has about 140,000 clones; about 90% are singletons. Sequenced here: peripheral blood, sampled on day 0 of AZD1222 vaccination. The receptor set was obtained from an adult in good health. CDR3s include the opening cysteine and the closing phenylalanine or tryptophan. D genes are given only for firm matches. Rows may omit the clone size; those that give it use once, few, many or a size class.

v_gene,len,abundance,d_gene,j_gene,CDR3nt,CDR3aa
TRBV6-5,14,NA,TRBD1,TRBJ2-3,TGTGCCAGCAGCTGGGACAGTGCCCTTAATACGCAGTATTTT,CASSWDSALNTQYF
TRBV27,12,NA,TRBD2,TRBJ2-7,TGTGCCAGCGGGCGGGAGGGCTACGAGCAGTACTTC,CASGREGYEQYF
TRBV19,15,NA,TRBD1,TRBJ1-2,TGTGCCAGTAGTACCGGGACAGGGCGCGACTATGGCTACACCTTC,CASSTGTGRDYGYTF
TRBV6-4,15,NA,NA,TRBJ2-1,TGTGCCAGCAGTCCAAACCCGGGAGCCGGTAATGAGCAGTTCTTC,CASSPNPGAGNEQFF
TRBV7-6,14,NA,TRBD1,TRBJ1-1,TGTGCCAGCAGCAGGGGGCTAGTGAACACTGAAGCTTTCTTT,CASSRGLVNTEAFF
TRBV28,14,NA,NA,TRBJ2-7,TGTGCCAGCAGTCCGACCCCCAACGGATACGAGCAGTACTTC,CASSPTPNGYEQYF
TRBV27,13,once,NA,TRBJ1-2,TGTGCCAGCAGTTTATTTGGGTCCTATGGCTACACCTTC,CASSLFGSYGYTF
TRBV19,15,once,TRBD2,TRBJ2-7,TGTGCCAGTAGTATATCGACTAGCGGCAAATTGGAGCAGTACTTC,CASSISTSGKLEQYF
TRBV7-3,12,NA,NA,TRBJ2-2,TGTGCCAGCAGCTCGAACACCGGGGAGCTGTTTTTT,CASSSNTGELFF
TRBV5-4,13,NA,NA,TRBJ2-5,TGTGCCAGCAGCCAACCGGCTCAAGAGACCCAGTACTTC,CASSQPAQETQYF
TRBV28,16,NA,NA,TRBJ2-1,TGTGCCAGCAGCCGTAACACAGGGAATGTCTGGAATGAGCAGTTCTTC,CASSRNTGNVWNEQFF
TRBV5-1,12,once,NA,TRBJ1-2,TGCGCCAGCAGCGAGGGACGAATTGGCTACACCTTC,CASSEGRIGYTF
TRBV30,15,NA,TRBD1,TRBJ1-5,TGTGCCTGGAGTTCAGGACAGGGGGCTCATCAGCCCCAGCATTTT,CAWSSGQGAHQPQHF
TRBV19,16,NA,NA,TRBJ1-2,TGTGCCAGTAGTATTCAGGTCCTGACAGGTTCGCATGGCTACACCTTC,CASSIQVLTGSHGYTF